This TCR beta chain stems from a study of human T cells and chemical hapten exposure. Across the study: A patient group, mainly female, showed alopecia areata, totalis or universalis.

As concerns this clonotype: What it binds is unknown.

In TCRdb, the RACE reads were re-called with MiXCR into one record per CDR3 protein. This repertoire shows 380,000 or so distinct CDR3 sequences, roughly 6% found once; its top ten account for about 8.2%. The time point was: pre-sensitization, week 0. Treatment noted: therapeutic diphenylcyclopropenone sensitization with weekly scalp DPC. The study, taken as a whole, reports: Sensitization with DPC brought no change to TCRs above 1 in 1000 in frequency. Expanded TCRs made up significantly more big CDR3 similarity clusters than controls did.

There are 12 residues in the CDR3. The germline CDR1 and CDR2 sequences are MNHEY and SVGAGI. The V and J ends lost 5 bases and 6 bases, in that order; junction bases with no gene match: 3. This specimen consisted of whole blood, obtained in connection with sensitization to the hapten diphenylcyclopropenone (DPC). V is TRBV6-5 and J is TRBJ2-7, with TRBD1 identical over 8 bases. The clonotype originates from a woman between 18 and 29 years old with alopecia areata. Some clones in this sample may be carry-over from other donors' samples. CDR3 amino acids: CASSTQGGEQYF. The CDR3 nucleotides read TGTGCCAGCAGTACACAGGGGGGCGAGCAGTACTTC.